Listed below are T cell receptor beta chains from one sample, sequenced in a study of a mutant IDH1 vaccine in newly diagnosed glioma. The table came from immunoSEQ multiplex PCR; TCRdb's copy has only in-frame clones and leaves some out. Among about 58,000 clones, about 80% were seen once, and the ten largest hold about 7.7%. No cognate antigen is known for these TCRs. Here the sequenced sample was PBMCs, taken from a glioma patient whose treatment included an IDH1 peptide vaccine. All receptors come from a woman aged 45-60 years with glioma. Both conserved end residues are part of each CDR3. A D gene is named only where the DNA matches it firmly. Expanded clones get a size class; other rows say once, few or many, or leave the size out.

v_call	clone_size	j_call	d_call	cdr3_nt	cdr3_aa
TRBV7-9	-	TRBJ2-7	-	TGTGCCAGCAGCTCAACAGGGTGGGAGCAGTACTTC	CASSSTGWEQYF
TRBV7-2	-	TRBJ2-5	-	TGTGCCAGCAGCCCCCCTAGACTTCCCCTCTACCAAGAGACCCAGTACTTC	CASSPPRLPLYQETQYF
TRBV30	-	TRBJ1-5	TRBD1	TGTGCCTGGAGTGTACTAACAGGGGGCCTTAGCAATCAGCCCCAGCATTTT	CAWSVLTGGLSNQPQHF
TRBV25-1	-	TRBJ2-2	-	TGTGCCAGCAGGCAAGGGGGGGCCAAAACCGGGGAGCTGTTTTTT	CASRQGGAKTGELFF
TRBV4-2	-	TRBJ1-5	TRBD1	TGTGCCAGCAGCCAAGTGGACAGGGACAATCAGCCCCAGCATTTT	CASSQVDRDNQPQHF
TRBV19	-	TRBJ1-5	-	TGTGCCAGTAGTATAATGGACAGCATGAATCAGCCCCAGCATTTT	CASSIMDSMNQPQHF
TRBV18	-	TRBJ2-3	-	TGTGCCAGCTCACTCAATCGCAATCAGGGGCGAAACACAGATACGCAGTATTTT	CASSLNRNQGRNTDTQYF
TRBV7-2	-	TRBJ2-3	-	TGTGCCAGCAGCTTTTACACAGATACGCAGTATTTT	CASSFYTDTQYF
TRBV29-1	-	TRBJ2-7	-	TGCAGCGTTGAAGATCAGGGTTACGAGCAGTACTTC	CSVEDQGYEQYF
TRBV7-2	once	TRBJ1-1	-	TGTGCCAGCAGCCCAACCCCCCGCGGGGTGGGGAACACTGAAGCTTTCTTT	CASSPTPRGVGNTEAFF
TRBV19	-	TRBJ2-1	-	TGTGCCAGTAGTATGAGGTGGGGGCGCGGGGACAATGAGCAGTTCTTC	CASSMRWGRGDNEQFF
TRBV18	few	TRBJ2-1	-	TGTGCCAGCTCACCACCTAATTTCCCGGGGGCTAGTGGTGAGCAGTTCTTC	CASSPPNFPGASGEQFF
TRBV7-2	-	TRBJ2-4	TRBD1	TGTGCCAGCAGCTTATCATCGGGACAGGGAAAAAACATTCAGTACTTC	CASSLSSGQGKNIQYF
TRBV19	-	TRBJ1-6	-	TGTGCCAGTAGTATAGGGAATTCACCCCTCCACTTT	CASSIGNSPLHF
TRBV6-5	-	TRBJ2-3	-	TGTGCCAGCAGCCCGGGCCCAGTTAGAGATACGCAGTATTTT	CASSPGPVRDTQYF
TRBV29-1	-	TRBJ2-1	-	TGCAGCGTTGAAGCATCCTTCTTCGACAATGAGCAGTTCTTC	CSVEASFFDNEQFF
TRBV19	-	TRBJ2-6	-	TGTGCCACCTTACCGGGACGGCAAGCTGGGGCCAACGTCCTGACTTTC	CATLPGRQAGANVLTF
TRBV7-3	-	TRBJ1-6	-	TGTGCCAGCAGCTTATACGGGAATAATTCACCCCTCCACTTT	CASSLYGNNSPLHF
TRBV5-4	-	TRBJ2-7	TRBD1	TGTGCCAGCAGCTCAGGACAGGGTGGCACTTCCTACGAGCAGTACTTC	CASSSGQGGTSYEQYF
TRBV9	-	TRBJ2-7	-	TGTGCCAGCAGCGTACAGGACCGGAGCTCCTACGAGCAGTACTTC	CASSVQDRSSYEQYF
TRBV7-8	-	TRBJ2-3	-	TGTGCCAGCAGTCAAGATACGGGGGGCCTAACAGATACGCAGTATTTT	CASSQDTGGLTDTQYF
TRBV5-1	-	TRBJ1-2	-	TGCGCCAGCAGCTTGGCCTTGGGGCAGGGAAGGGCCTATGGCTACACCTTC	CASSLALGQGRAYGYTF
TRBV2	few	TRBJ1-5	-	TGTGCCAGCTCGGGCGAGGCAGGCTACAATCAGCCCCAGCATTTT	CASSGEAGYNQPQHF
TRBV28	-	TRBJ1-2	TRBD1	TGTGCCAGCAGCTCAGGGACAGCAAACTATGGCTACACCTTC	CASSSGTANYGYTF
TRBV29-1	once	TRBJ2-7	-	TGCAGCGTTCGCGATGACTGGGCCGAGCAGTACTTC	CSVRDDWAEQYF
TRBV19	-	TRBJ2-1	-	TGTGCCAGTAGAAATGTAGGGGGACGCTACAATGAGCAGTTCTTC	CASRNVGGRYNEQFF